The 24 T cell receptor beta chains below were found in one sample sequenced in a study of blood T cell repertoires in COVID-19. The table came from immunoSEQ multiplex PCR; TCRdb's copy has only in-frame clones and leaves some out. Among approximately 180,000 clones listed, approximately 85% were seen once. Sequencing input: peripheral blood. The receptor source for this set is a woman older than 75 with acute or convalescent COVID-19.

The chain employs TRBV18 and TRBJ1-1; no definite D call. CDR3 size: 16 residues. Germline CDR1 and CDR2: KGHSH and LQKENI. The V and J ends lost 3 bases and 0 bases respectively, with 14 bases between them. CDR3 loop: CASSPLVTQLNTEAFF. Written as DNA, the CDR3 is TGTGCCAGCTCACCGTTAGTGACACAGTTGAACACTGAAGCTTTCTTT.

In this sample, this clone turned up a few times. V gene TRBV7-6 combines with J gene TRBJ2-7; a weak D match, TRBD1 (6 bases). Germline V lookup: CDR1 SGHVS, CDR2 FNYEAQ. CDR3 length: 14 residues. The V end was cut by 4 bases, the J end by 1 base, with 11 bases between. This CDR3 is CASSYSGQSYEQYF. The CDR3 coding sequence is TGTGCCAGCAGCTACTCTGGACAGTCCTACGAGCAGTACTTC.

The CDR3 DNA reads TGTGCCAGCAGTTATTCAGATTCACCCCTCCACTTT. Translating it yields CASSYSDSPLHF. The J gene is TRBJ1-6, the V gene TRBV6-2 or TRBV6-3, with D unclear. This CDR3 has 12 amino acids. CDR1 is MNHEY and CDR2 is SVGEGT in the germline V gene. V dropped 3 bases and J dropped 8 bases, with 5 bases sitting between them.

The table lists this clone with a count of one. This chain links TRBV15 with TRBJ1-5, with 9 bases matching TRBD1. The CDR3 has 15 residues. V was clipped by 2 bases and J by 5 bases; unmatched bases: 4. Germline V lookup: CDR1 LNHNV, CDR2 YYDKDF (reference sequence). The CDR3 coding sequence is TGTGCCACCAGCAGAATAGGACAGGGGCATCAGCCCCAGCATTTT. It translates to CATSRIGQGHQPQHF.

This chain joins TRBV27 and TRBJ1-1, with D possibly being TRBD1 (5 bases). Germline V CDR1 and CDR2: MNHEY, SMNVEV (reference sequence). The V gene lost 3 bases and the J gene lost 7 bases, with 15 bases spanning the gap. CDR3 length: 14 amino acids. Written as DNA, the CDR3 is TGTGCCAGCAGTTTGTCAGGGTCATATATTGAAGCTTTCTTT. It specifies CASSLSGSYIEAFF.

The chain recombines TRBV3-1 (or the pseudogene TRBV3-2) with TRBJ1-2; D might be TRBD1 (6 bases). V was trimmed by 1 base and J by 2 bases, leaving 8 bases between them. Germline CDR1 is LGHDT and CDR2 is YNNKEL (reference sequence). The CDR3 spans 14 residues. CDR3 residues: CASSQVDSNYGYTF. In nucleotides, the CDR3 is TGTGCCAGCAGCCAAGTGGACAGCAACTATGGCTACACCTTC.

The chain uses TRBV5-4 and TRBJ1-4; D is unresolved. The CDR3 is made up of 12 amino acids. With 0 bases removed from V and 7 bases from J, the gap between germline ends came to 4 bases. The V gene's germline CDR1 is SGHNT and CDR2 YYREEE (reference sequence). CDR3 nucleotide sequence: TGTGCCAGCAGCTTGGGGAGTGAAAAACTGTTTTTT. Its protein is CASSLGSEKLFF.

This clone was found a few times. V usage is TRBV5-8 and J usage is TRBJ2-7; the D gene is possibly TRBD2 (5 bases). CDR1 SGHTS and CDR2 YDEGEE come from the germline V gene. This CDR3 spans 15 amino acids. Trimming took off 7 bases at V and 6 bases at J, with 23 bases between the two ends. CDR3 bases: TGTGCCAGCCCCTTTGGGCGGGCTGGAGCGGCCGAGCAGTACTTC. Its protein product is CASPFGRAGAAEQYF.

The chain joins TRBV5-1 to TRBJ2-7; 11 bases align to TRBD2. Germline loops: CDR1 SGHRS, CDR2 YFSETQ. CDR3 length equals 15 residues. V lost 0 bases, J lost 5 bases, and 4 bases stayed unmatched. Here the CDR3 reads CASSLELAGADEQYF. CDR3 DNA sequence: TGCGCCAGCAGCTTGGAACTAGCGGGAGCTGACGAGCAGTACTTC.

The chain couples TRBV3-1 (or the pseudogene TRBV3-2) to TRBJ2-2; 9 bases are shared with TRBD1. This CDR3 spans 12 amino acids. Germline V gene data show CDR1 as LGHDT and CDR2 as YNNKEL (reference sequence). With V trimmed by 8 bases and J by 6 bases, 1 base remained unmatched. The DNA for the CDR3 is TGTGCCAGCGGGACAGGGCCCGGGGAGCTGTTTTTT. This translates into CASGTGPGELFF.

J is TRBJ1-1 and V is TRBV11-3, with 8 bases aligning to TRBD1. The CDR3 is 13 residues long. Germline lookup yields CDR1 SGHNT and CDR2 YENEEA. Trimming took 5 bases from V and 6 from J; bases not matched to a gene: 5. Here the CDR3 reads CASSPGTGAEAFF. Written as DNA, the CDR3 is TGTGCCAGCAGCCCTGGGACAGGCGCTGAAGCTTTCTTT.

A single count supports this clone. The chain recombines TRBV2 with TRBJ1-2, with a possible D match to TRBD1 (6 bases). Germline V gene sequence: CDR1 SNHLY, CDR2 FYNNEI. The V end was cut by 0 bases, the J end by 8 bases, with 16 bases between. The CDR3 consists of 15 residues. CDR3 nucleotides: TGTGCCAGCAGTGAAGCGTTATTTTCCAGGGGAGGCTACACCTTC. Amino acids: CASSEALFSRGGYTF.

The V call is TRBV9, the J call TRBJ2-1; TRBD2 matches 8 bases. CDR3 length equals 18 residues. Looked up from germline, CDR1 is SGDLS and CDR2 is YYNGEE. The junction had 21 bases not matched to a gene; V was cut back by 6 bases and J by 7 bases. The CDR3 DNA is TGTGCCAGCACCCAAGGGGGTCTAGCGGGCCTCCCGGGAAATGAGCAGTTCTTC. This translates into CASTQGGLAGLPGNEQFF.

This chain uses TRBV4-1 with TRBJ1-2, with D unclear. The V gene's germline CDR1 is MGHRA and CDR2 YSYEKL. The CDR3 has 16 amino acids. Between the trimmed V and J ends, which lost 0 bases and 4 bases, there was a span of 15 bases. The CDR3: CASSQDLTAPTYGYTF. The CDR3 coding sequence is TGCGCCAGCAGCCAAGACTTAACAGCTCCTACCTATGGCTACACCTTC.

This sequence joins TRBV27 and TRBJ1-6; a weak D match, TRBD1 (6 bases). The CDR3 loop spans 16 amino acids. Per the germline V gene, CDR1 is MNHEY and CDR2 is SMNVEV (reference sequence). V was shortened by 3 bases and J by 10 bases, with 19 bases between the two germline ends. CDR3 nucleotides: TGTGCCAGCAGTTTGGGGCGGGGGCCCTCTGGGTCACCCCTCCACTTT. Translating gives CASSLGRGPSGSPLHF.

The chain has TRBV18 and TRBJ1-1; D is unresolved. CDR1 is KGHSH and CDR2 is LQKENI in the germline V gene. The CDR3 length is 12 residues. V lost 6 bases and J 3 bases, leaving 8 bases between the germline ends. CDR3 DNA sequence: TGTGCCAGCTCCCGCGGCGACACTGAAGCTTTCTTT. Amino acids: CASSRGDTEAFF.

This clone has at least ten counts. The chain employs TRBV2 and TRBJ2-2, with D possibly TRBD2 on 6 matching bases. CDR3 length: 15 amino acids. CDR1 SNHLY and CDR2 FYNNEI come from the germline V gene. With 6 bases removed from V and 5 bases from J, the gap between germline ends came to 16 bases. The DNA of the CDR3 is TGTGCCAGCAGCGTGGAGGGGATAAGGACCGGGGAGCTGTTTTTT. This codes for CASSVEGIRTGELFF.

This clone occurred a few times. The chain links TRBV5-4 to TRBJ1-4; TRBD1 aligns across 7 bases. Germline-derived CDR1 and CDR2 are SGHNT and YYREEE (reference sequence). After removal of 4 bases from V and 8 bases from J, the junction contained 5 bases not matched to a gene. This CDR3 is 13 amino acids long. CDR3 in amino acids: CASSAGQREKLFF. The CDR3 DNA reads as TGTGCCAGCAGCGCGGGACAGAGGGAAAAACTGTTTTTT.

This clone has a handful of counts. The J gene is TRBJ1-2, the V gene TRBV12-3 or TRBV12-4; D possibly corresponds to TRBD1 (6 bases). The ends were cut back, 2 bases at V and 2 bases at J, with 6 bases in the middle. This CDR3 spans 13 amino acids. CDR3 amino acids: CASSLQGNYGYTF. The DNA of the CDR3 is TGTGCCAGCAGTTTACAGGGGAACTATGGCTACACCTTC.

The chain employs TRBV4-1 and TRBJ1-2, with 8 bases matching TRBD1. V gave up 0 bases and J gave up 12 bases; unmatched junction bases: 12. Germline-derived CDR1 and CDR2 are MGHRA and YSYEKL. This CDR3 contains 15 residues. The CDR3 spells CASSQDLRDRPIHTF. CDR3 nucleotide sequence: TGCGCCAGCAGCCAAGATCTCCGGGACAGGCCCATTCACACCTTC.

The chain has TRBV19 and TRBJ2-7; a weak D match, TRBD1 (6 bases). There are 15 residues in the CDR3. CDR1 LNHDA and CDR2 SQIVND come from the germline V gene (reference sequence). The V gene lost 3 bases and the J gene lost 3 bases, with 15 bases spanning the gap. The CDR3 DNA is TGTGCCAGTAGTATGGCCCCCGGGACAATCTACGAGCAGTACTTC. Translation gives CASSMAPGTIYEQYF.

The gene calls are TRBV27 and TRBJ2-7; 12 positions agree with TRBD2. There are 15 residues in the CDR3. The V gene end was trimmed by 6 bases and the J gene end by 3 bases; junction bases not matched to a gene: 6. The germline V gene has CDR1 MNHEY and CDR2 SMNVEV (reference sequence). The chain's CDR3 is CASSYGTSGYYEQYF. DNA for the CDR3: TGTGCCAGCAGCTACGGGACTAGCGGGTACTACGAGCAGTACTTC.

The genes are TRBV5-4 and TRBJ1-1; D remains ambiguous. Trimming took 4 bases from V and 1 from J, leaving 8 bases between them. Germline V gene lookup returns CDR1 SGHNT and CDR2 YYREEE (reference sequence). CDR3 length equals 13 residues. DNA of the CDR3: TGTGCCAGCAGCCCTAACCCGAACACTGAAGCTTTCTTT. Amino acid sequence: CASSPNPNTEAFF.

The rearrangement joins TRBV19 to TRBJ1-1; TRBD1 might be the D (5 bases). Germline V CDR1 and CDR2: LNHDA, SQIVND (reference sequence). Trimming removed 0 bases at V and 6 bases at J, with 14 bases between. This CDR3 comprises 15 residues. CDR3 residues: CASSIDRAGGAEAFF. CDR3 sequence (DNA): TGTGCCAGTAGTATAGACAGGGCGGGAGGCGCTGAAGCTTTCTTT.